This T cell receptor beta chain was sequenced in a study of monozygotic twins with inflammatory bowel disease. TCRdb re-called the 5' RACE reads and shows each CDR3 protein once, DNA omitted. The repertoire shows 300,000 to 350,000 distinct CDR3 sequences; the top ten hold 2% to 2.5%. Germline V CDR1 and CDR2: MGHRA, YSYEKL. CDR3 length: 15 amino acids. This sequence was found in a human donor with ulcerative colitis or Crohn's disease, or a healthy co-twin of an affected twin (not recorded which). The sequenced sample consisted of blood. This rearrangement joins TRBV4-1 to TRBJ2-7; lacking DNA, the TRBD1 call made by TCRdb goes unchecked. CDR3 sequence reads: CASSQVGTGTDEQYF.